The 25 T cell receptor beta chains presented below share a single source sample, sequenced in a study of cytomegalovirus exposure and HLA in healthy donors. PCR employed 60 Vbeta and 13 Jbeta primers. Clones were sequenced by immunoSEQ multiplex PCR, and TCRdb holds only the in-frame ones, with some missing. The sample has more than 150,000 clones, 82% seen once. The sequenced sample consisted of PBMCs. The receptors originated from a woman aged 18-35 years in good health and CMV-seronegative.

The chain joins TRBV7-9 to TRBJ1-1; a possible D gene is TRBD1 (5 bases). The CDR3 is made up of 17 amino acids. The germline CDR1 and CDR2 sequences are SEHNR and FQNEAQ (reference sequence). The V end was cut by 5 bases, the J end by 1 base, with 20 bases between. CDR3 nucleotides: TGTGCCAGCAGCCCTAGGGTATGGCCAGGGCAGAACACTGAAGCTTTCTTT. Its protein product is CASSPRVWPGQNTEAFF. Together with reference TRBV7-9 and TRBJ1-1, the CDR3 gives the full variable domain: DTGVSQNPRHKITKRGQNVTFRCDPISEHNRLYWYRQTLGQGPEFLTYFQNEAQLEKSRLLSDRFSAERPKGSFSTLEIQRTEQGDSAMYLCASSPRVWPGQNTEAFFGQGTRLTVV.

The chain has TRBV9 and TRBJ2-1, with TRBD2 matching 12 bases. With 0 bases clipped from V and 9 bases from J, the junction kept 4 bases outside the gene matches. From germline, CDR1 is SGDLS and CDR2 YYNGEE. CDR3 length equals 15 residues. This CDR3 is CASSVGLAGVREQFF. The CDR3 region has the DNA TGTGCCAGCAGCGTAGGACTAGCGGGAGTTCGTGAGCAGTTCTTC.

This clone came up a few times. The J gene is TRBJ2-2, the V gene TRBV6-6; 9 positions match TRBD2. Germline V lookup: CDR1 MNHNY, CDR2 SVGAGI (reference sequence). The CDR3 has 14 residues. Trimming removed 11 bases from V and 3 bases from J; junction bases left unmatched: 7. CDR3 protein: CAARGGAHTGELFF. The CDR3 bases are TGTGCCGCCCGCGGGGGGGCCCACACCGGGGAGCTGTTTTTT.

This chain connects TRBV19 to TRBJ2-7; D remains ambiguous. V was pared by 4 bases and J by 3 bases, with 13 bases between. This CDR3 region has 14 residues. CDR1 and CDR2 from the germline V gene are LNHDA and SQIVND (reference sequence). For the CDR3, the DNA is TGTGCCAGTAGTACCCCCGGGTTCAGCTACGAGCAGTACTTC. Encoded protein: CASSTPGFSYEQYF.

The V gene is TRBV11-2, the J gene TRBJ2-7; D uncertain. The CDR3 covers 13 residues. Between the trimmed V and J ends, which lost 1 base and 2 bases, there was a span of 6 bases. The germline V gene encodes CDR1 SGHAT and CDR2 FQNNGV. In nucleotides, the CDR3 is TGTGCCAGCAGCTTAGGCCAGACCTACGAGCAGTACTTC. It is translated as CASSLGQTYEQYF.

This clone was detected only once. The chain carries TRBV7-8 and TRBJ2-1; D may be TRBD1 (6 bases). CDR1 SGHVS and CDR2 FQNEAQ come from the germline V gene. This CDR3 contains 17 residues. V was cut by 5 bases and J by 3 bases, with 20 bases left in between. In DNA form, the CDR3 reads TGTGCCAGCAGCCCCCGCCAAACAGGGACCTTCTACAATGAGCAGTTCTTC. Translating it yields CASSPRQTGTFYNEQFF.

The V and J genes are TRBV7-3 and TRBJ2-3; the D is unclear. This CDR3 is built from 12 residues. Germline loops: CDR1 SGHTA, CDR2 FQGTGA. The V and J ends lost 1 base and 5 bases respectively, with 4 bases between them. Here the CDR3 reads CASSLIGDTQYF. Here the CDR3 DNA reads TGTGCCAGCAGCTTAATCGGAGATACGCAGTATTTT.

This clone appeared a few times. The chain carries TRBV10-1 and TRBJ2-3; 10 bases match TRBD2. This CDR3 region has 15 residues. The V and J ends lost 7 bases and 1 base, in that order; junction bases with no gene match: 5. Germline V gives CDR1 WNHNN, CDR2 SYGVQD (reference sequence). The CDR3 region is CASTDGLAGTDTQYF. The CDR3 DNA reads as TGCGCCAGCACCGATGGACTAGCGGGCACAGATACGCAGTATTTT.

This clone was picked up one time. CDR3 loop: CASSRGQGDYEQYF. CDR3 DNA sequence: TGTGCCAGCAGCCGCGGACAGGGGGACTACGAGCAGTACTTC. V usage is TRBV7-7 and J usage is TRBJ2-7; 10 positions agree with TRBD1. Germline V gives CDR1 SSHAT, CDR2 FNYEAQ (reference sequence). This CDR3 comprises 14 residues. After removal of 5 bases from V and 3 bases from J, the junction contained 4 bases not matched to a gene.

The chain combines TRBV28 with TRBJ2-7; a weak D match, TRBD1 (6 bases). V dropped 6 bases and J dropped 3 bases, with 9 bases sitting between them. The CDR3 covers 12 residues. Per the germline V gene, CDR1 is MDHEN and CDR2 is SYDVKM. In DNA form, the CDR3 reads TGTGCCAGCAGCCAGGGGCGCTACGAGCAGTACTTC. This gives the protein CASSQGRYEQYF.

V usage is TRBV7-6 and J usage is TRBJ1-3; D unresolved. V gave up 1 base and J gave up 0 bases, with 13 bases separating them. Looked up from germline, CDR1 is SGHVS and CDR2 is FNYEAQ. CDR3 length: 17 amino acids. CDR3 in amino acids: CASSLVSGGHSGNTIYF. The CDR3 DNA sequence: TGTGCCAGCAGCTTAGTATCGGGAGGGCACTCTGGAAACACCATATATTTT.

This CDR3 is CASIGQSYEQYF. Written as DNA, the CDR3 is TGTGCCAGCATCGGACAGAGCTACGAGCAGTACTTC. This chain joins TRBV6-1 and TRBJ2-7; the D gene is possibly TRBD1 (6 bases). V lost 7 bases to trimming and J lost 3 bases, with 10 bases between them. Germline CDR1 is MNHNS and CDR2 is SASEGT. The CDR3 runs to 12 residues.

In this sample, this clone turned up once. V and J are TRBV27 and TRBJ2-7; 9 positions agree with TRBD2. The CDR3 covers 16 residues. Unmatched junction bases numbered 8, after V lost 5 bases and J lost 0 bases. CDR1 and CDR2 from the germline V gene are MNHEY and SMNVEV (reference sequence). CDR3 loop: CASSPGLAISSYEQYF. The CDR3 DNA reads TGTGCCAGCAGTCCCGGACTAGCGATTAGCTCCTACGAGCAGTACTTC.

This clone was recorded only once. This chain connects TRBV6-5 to TRBJ1-2; a possible D gene is TRBD1 (6 bases). The CDR3 runs 14 residues. The V end lost 3 bases, the J end lost 6 bases, and 14 bases lay between the germline ends. Looked up from germline, CDR1 is MNHEY and CDR2 is SVGAGI. In DNA, the CDR3 is TGTGCCAGCAGTTATTCTGGACAGCCGGATGGCTACACCTTC. As protein: CASSYSGQPDGYTF.

About this clone: At one end, the junction sequence differs from germline, possibly due to a read error. The chain couples TRBV7-9 to TRBJ2-1; 7 bases line up with TRBD2. CDR3 length: 13 amino acids. CDR1 is SEHNR, CDR2 FQNEAQ, per germline (reference sequence). CDR3 in amino acids: CANSTAAGDEQFF. CDR3 nucleotide sequence: TGTGCCAACAGCACCGCGGCGGGAGATGAGCAGTTCTTC. The variable domain in full, with the rest retrieved from reference TRBV7-9 and TRBJ2-1, is DTGVSQNPRHKITKRGQNVTFRCDPISEHNRLYWYRQTLGQGPEFLTYFQNEAQLEKSRLLSDRFSAERPKGSFSTLEIQRTEQGDSAMYLCANSTAAGDEQFFGPGTRLTVL.

The chain carries TRBV27 and TRBJ2-3; unclear D gene. Trimming removed 1 base from V and 0 bases from J, with 8 bases in between. CDR1 and CDR2 (germline): MNHEY, SMNVEV (reference sequence). The CDR3 sequence is 15 residues long. Written as DNA, the CDR3 is TGTGCCAGCAGTTTATGGGCCGCTAGCACAGATACGCAGTATTTT. This translates into CASSLWAASTDTQYF.

Here the CDR3 DNA reads TGTGCCAGCAGCCTCTCCCATGGGACTAGCGGGACAGATACGCAGTATTTT. This translates into CASSLSHGTSGTDTQYF. This chain joins TRBV7-3 and TRBJ2-3; 12 nucleotides match TRBD2. V shed 5 bases and J 3 bases; nucleotides not matched to a gene: 9. The V gene's germline CDR1 is SGHTA and CDR2 FQGTGA. This CDR3 region has 17 residues.

This chain connects TRBV27 to TRBJ1-1, with 10 bases identical to TRBD1. Looked up from germline, CDR1 is MNHEY and CDR2 is SMNVEV (reference sequence). The CDR3 extends over 14 amino acids. The ends lost 4 bases at V and 4 bases at J; junction bases unmatched: 3. CDR3 loop: CASSWTGGGTEAFF. CDR3 DNA sequence: TGTGCCAGCAGTTGGACAGGGGGGGGCACTGAAGCTTTCTTT.

The rearrangement uses TRBV5-5 and TRBJ2-7; the match to TRBD2 covers 8 bases. J lost 0 bases, V lost 4 bases, and 9 bases had no gene match. This CDR3 is 16 amino acids long. Germline CDR1 is SGHKS and CDR2 is YYEKEE (reference sequence). CDR3 nucleotide sequence: TGTGCCAGCAGCCTGGTCGGTAGCGGGAACTCCTACGAGCAGTACTTC. Its translation is CASSLVGSGNSYEQYF.

As to this clone: The junction departs from the called germline gene at one end, perhaps through a read error. This sequence joins TRBV7-2 and TRBJ2-7; D not resolved. CDR3 size: 13 residues. CDR1 and CDR2 from the germline V gene are SGHTA and FQGNSA. The CDR3 is CASSLEAADQPTF. In nucleotides, the CDR3 is TGTGCCAGCAGCTTAGAGGCGGCAGACCAACCCACCTTC.

The CDR3 region is CASSSPSGSGPGETQYF. The CDR3 DNA follows: TGTGCCAGCAGTTCCCCCTCGGGTAGCGGACCCGGGGAGACCCAGTACTTC. The V call is TRBV28, the J call TRBJ2-5; a possible D gene is TRBD2 (6 bases). This CDR3 contains 17 residues. From germline, CDR1 is MDHEN and CDR2 SYDVKM. The V gene lost 4 bases and the J gene lost 5 bases, with 23 bases spanning the gap.

The chain carries TRBV27 and TRBJ2-3; D might be TRBD2 (5 bases). CDR1 is MNHEY and CDR2 is SMNVEV in the germline V gene (reference sequence). The ends were cut back, 3 bases at V and 6 bases at J, with 28 bases in the middle. This CDR3 has 19 amino acids. The CDR3 sequence: CASSFKGGSAGLLGDTQYF. The CDR3 nucleotides read TGTGCCAGCAGTTTTAAGGGCGGTTCGGCGGGTCTCTTGGGGGATACGCAGTATTTT.

The chain combines TRBV5-1 with TRBJ2-2; D unclear. Germline lookup yields CDR1 SGHRS and CDR2 YFSETQ. The CDR3 is 16 residues long. V lost 3 bases and J 6 bases, leaving 18 bases between the germline ends. CDR3 coding DNA: TGCGCCAGCAGCTCGGAACGCGGTTCTTGGGCCGGGGAGCTGTTTTTT. Translating it yields CASSSERGSWAGELFF.

V is TRBV7-9 and J is TRBJ1-1; 10 bases match TRBD1. The CDR3 has 16 amino acids. The germline CDR1 and CDR2 sequences are SEHNR and FQNEAQ (reference sequence). The junction had 10 bases not matched to a gene; V was cut back by 4 bases and J by 5 bases. The CDR3: CASSSEWTGGNTEAFF. CDR3 sequence (DNA): TGTGCCAGCAGCTCCGAATGGACAGGGGGAAATACTGAAGCTTTCTTT.

The V gene is TRBV6-5, the J gene TRBJ1-6; D remains unclear. The CDR3 extends over 13 amino acids. Looked up from germline, CDR1 is MNHEY and CDR2 is SVGAGI. The V end lost 1 base, the J end lost 9 bases, and 7 bases lay between the germline ends. CDR3 DNA sequence: TGTGCCAGCAGTTACTTACAGCTTTCACCCCTCCACTTT. It specifies CASSYLQLSPLHF.